Shown below are 2 T cell receptor beta chains from a single sample sequenced in a study of T cell responses to AZD1222 COVID-19 vaccine. TCRdb's table, derived via immunoSEQ multiplex PCR, lists solely in-frame clones and lacks some. The sample holds 130,000 or so clones, roughly nine tenths seen once. The sequencing here drew on peripheral blood, taken on day 0 of AZD1222 vaccination. These receptors came from an adult in good health.

The chain carries TRBV19 and TRBJ2-2, with 9 bases identical to TRBD1. V lost 5 bases, J lost 4 bases, and 2 bases stayed unmatched. The germline V gene encodes CDR1 LNHDA and CDR2 SQIVND (reference sequence). This CDR3 is built from 14 residues. CDR3 sequence: CASSDRGFTGELFF. The CDR3, as DNA: TGTGCCAGTAGTGACAGGGGGTTCACCGGGGAGCTGTTTTTT.

The chain recombines TRBV7-9 with TRBJ1-1, with TRBD1 identical over 7 bases. J lost 4 bases, V lost 4 bases, and 6 bases had no gene match. Germline assignment: CDR1 SEHNR and CDR2 FQNEAQ (reference sequence). The CDR3 spans 14 residues. Here the CDR3 reads CASSSPGGFTEAFF. CDR3 in DNA: TGTGCCAGCAGCTCTCCAGGGGGATTCACTGAAGCTTTCTTT.